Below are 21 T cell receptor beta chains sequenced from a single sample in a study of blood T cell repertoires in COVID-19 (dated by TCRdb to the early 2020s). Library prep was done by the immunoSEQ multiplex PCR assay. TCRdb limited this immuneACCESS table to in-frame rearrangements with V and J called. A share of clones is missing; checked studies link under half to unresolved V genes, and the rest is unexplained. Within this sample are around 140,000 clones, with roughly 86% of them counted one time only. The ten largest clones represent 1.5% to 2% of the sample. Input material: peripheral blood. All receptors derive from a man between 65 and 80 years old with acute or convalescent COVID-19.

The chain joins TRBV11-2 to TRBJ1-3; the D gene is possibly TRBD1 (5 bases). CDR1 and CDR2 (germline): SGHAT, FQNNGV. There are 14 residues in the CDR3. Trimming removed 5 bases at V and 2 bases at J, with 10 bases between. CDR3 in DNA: TGTGCCAGCAGCCCCGGGACTACTGGAAACACCATATATTTT. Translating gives CASSPGTTGNTIYF. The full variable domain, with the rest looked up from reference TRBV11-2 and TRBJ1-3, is EAGVAQSPRYKIIEKRQSVAFWCNPISGHATLYWYQQILGQGPKLLIQFQNNGVVDDSQLPKDRFSAERLKGVDSTLKIQPAKLEDSAVYLCASSPGTTGNTIYFGEGSWLTVV.

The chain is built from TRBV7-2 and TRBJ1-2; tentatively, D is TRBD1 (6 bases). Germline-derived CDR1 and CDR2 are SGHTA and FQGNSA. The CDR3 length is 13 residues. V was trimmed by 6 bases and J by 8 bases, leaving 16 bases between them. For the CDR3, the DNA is TGTGCCAGCAGACTTACAGGGAAAAGCGGCTACACCTTC. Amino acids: CASRLTGKSGYTF. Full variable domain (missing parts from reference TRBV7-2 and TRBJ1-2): GAGVSQSPSNKVTEKGKDVELRCDPISGHTALYWYRQSLGQGLEFLIYFQGNSAPDKSGLPSDRFSAERTGGSVSTLTIQRTQQEDSAVYLCASRLTGKSGYTFGSGTRLTVV.

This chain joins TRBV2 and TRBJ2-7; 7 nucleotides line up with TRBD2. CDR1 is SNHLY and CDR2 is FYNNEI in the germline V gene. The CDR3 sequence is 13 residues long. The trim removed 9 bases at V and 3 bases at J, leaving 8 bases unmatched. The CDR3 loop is CARAAGASYEQYF. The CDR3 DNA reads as TGTGCCAGGGCGGCGGGAGCTAGCTACGAGCAGTACTTC.

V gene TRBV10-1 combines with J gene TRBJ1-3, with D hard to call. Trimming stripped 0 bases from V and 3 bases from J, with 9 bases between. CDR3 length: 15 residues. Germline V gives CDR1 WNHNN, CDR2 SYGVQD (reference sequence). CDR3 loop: CASSESPVHGNTIYF. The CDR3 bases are TGCGCCAGCAGTGAGTCCCCGGTCCATGGAAACACCATATATTTT.

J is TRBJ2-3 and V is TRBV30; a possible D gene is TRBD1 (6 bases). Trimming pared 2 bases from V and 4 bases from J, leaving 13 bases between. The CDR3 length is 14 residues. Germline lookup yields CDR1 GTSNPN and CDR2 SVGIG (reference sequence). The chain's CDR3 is CAWSRQGPSDTQYF. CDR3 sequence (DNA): TGTGCCTGGAGTAGGCAGGGGCCCTCAGATACGCAGTATTTT.

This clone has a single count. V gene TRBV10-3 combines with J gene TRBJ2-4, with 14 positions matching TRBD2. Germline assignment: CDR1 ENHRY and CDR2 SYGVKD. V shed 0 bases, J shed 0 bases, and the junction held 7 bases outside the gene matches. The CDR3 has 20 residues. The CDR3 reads CAISESEGLAGEVAKNIQYF. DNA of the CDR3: TGTGCCATCAGTGAGTCTGAGGGACTAGCGGGGGAAGTAGCCAAAAACATTCAGTACTTC.

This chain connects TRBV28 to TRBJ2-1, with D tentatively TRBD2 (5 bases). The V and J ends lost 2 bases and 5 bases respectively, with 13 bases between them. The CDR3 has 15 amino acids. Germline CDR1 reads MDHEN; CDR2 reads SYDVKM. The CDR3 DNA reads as TGTGCCAGCAGTTTAGGTAGCGCCCAAGACAATGAGCAGTTCTTC. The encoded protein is CASSLGSAQDNEQFF. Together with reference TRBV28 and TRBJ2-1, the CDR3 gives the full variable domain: DVKVTQSSRYLVKRTGEKVFLECVQDMDHENMFWYRQDPGLGLRLIYFSYDVKMKEKGDIPEGYSVSREKKERFSLILESASTNQTSMYLCASSLGSAQDNEQFFGPGTRLTVL.

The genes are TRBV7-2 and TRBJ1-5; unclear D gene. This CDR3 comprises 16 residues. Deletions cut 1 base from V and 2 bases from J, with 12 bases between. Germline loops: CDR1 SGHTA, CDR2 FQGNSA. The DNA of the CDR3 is TGTGCCAGCAGCTTAGGACGGAGGACTGGCAATCAGCCCCAGCATTTT. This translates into CASSLGRRTGNQPQHF.

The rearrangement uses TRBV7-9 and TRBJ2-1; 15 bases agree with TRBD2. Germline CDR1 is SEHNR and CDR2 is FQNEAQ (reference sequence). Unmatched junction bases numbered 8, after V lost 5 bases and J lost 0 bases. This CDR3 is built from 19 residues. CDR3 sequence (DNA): TGTGCCAGCAGCACCGGACTAGCGGGAGGGCGAAGCTCCTACAATGAGCAGTTCTTC. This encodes CASSTGLAGGRSSYNEQFF.

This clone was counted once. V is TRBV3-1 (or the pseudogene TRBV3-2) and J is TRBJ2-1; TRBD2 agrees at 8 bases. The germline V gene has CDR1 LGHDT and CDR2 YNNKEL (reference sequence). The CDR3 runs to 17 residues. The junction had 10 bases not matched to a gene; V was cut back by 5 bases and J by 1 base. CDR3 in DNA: TGTGCCAGCAGCGCTAGCGGGCCTGGAACTTCCTACAATGAGCAGTTCTTC. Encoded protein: CASSASGPGTSYNEQFF.

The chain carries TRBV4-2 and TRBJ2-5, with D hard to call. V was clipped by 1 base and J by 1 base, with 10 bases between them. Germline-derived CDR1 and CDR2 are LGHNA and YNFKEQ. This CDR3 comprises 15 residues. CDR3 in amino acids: CASSQGTTLQETQYF. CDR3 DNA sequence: TGTGCCAGCAGCCAAGGAACGACACTCCAAGAGACCCAGTACTTC.

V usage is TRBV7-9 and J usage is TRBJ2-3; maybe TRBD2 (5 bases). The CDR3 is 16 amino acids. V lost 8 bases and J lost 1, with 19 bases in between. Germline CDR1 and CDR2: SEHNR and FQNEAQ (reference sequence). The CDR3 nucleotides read TGTGCCAGCGGAATACTCCTGGCCGGGGGCACAGATACGCAGTATTTT. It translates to CASGILLAGGTDTQYF. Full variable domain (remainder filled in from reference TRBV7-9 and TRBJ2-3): DTGVSQNPRHKITKRGQNVTFRCDPISEHNRLYWYRQTLGQGPEFLTYFQNEAQLEKSRLLSDRFSAERPKGSFSTLEIQRTEQGDSAMYLCASGILLAGGTDTQYFGPGTRLTVL.

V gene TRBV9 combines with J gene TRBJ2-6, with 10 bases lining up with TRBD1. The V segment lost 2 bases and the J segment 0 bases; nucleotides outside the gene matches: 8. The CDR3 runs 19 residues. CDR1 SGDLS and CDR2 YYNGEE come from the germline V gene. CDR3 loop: CASSVSPGQGYSGANVLTF. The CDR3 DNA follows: TGTGCCAGCAGCGTTTCTCCGGGACAGGGGTACTCTGGGGCCAACGTCCTGACTTTC.

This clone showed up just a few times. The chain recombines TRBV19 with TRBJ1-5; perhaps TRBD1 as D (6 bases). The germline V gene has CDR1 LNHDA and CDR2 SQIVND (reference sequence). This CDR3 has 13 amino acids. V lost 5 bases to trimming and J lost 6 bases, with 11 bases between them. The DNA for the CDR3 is TGTGCCAGTAGTGAGGGGGTAGGTCAGCCCCAGCATTTT. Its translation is CASSEGVGQPQHF.

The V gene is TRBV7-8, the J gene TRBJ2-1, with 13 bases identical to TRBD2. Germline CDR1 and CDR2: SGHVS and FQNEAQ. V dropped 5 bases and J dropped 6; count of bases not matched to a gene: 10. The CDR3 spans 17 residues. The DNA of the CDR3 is TGTGCCAGCAGCCCTGGGACTAGCGGGACCGACTTCAATGAGCAGTTCTTC. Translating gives CASSPGTSGTDFNEQFF.

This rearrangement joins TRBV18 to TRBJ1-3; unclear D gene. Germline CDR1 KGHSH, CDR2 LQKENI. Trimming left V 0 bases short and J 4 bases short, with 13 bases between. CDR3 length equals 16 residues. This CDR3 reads CASSPPAGIVGNTIYF. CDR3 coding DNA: TGTGCCAGCTCACCACCGGCGGGGATAGTCGGAAACACCATATATTTT. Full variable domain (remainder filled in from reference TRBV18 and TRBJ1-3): NAGVMQNPRHLVRRRGQEARLRCSPMKGHSHVYWYRQLPEEGLKFMVYLQKENIIDESGMPKERFSAEFPKEGPSILRIQQVVRGDSAAYFCASSPPAGIVGNTIYFGEGSWLTVV.

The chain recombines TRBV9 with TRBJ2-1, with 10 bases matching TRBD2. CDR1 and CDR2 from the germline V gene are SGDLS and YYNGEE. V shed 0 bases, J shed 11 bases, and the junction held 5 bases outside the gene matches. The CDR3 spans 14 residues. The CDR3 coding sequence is TGTGCCAGCAGCGTAGGGACTAGCGGTTGGCAGCAGTTCTTC. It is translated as CASSVGTSGWQQFF.

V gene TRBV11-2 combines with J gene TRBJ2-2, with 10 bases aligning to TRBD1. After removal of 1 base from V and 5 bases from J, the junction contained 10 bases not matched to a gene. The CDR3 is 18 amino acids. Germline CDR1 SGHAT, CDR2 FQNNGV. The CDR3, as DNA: TGTGCCAGCAGCTTAGGACAGGGGGCATGGTTGGTGACCGGGGAGCTGTTTTTT. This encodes CASSLGQGAWLVTGELFF. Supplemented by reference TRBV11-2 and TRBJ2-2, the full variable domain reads EAGVAQSPRYKIIEKRQSVAFWCNPISGHATLYWYQQILGQGPKLLIQFQNNGVVDDSQLPKDRFSAERLKGVDSTLKIQPAKLEDSAVYLCASSLGQGAWLVTGELFFGEGSRLTVL.

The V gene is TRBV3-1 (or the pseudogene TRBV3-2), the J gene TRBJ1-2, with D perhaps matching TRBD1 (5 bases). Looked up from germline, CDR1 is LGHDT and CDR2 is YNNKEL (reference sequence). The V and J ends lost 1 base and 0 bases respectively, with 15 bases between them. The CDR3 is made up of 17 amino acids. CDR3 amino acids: CASSQVYQGSANYGYTF. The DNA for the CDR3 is TGTGCCAGCAGCCAAGTTTATCAGGGATCTGCTAACTATGGCTACACCTTC.

This CDR3 is CASSVQAGGPDTQYF. The CDR3 DNA follows: TGTGCCAGCAGCGTACAAGCCGGCGGCCCAGATACGCAGTATTTT. The chain carries TRBV9 and TRBJ2-3; D ambiguous. Germline CDR1 SGDLS, CDR2 YYNGEE. The ends were cut back, 1 base at V and 4 bases at J, with 13 bases in the middle. The CDR3 is 15 amino acids.

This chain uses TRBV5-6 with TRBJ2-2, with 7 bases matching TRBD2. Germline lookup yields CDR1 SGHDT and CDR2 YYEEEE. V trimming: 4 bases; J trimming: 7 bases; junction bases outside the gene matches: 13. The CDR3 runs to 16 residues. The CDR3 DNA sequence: TGTGCCAGCAGCGTACCCTCGGGACCGGGGGGCGGGGAGCTGTTTTTT. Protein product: CASSVPSGPGGGELFF.